Described below is a single TCR beta chain sequence and its context. Its antigen remains unidentified. The CDR3 is made up of 18 amino acids. V lost 1 base to trimming and J lost 4 bases, with 23 bases between them. Per the germline V gene, CDR1 is LGHNA and CDR2 is YNFKEQ. This specimen belongs to a study of regulatory T cells in long-lasting Graves disease. Points from the study as a whole: Clonotypes that were public and shared totalled a few thousand in persistent patients versus about a thousand in new patients. Persistent disease exhibited a predilection for TRBV28, TRBJ1-2 and TRBJ2-5. The work looked only at peripheral blood and did not look at thyroid tissue.

Time point noted: persistent/refractory GD, antithyroid drugs over 5 years with positive TRAb. Isolated PBMC RNA provided the starting material for the TCR library. Relying on iRepertoire HTBI primers and Arm-PCR of CDR3 regions, the team built TCR beta libraries. One entry per CDR3 protein, called by TCRdb with MiXCR from the multiplex PCR reads. This sample has some 430,000 distinct CDR3 sequences; 20% to 25% occur once, and the top ten carry around 7%. The sequencing here drew on peripheral blood mononuclear cells (PBMCs), taken when the disease was refractory, from a patient treated with antithyroid drugs. The gene calls are TRBV4-2 and TRBJ2-7; maybe TRBD2 (5 bases). This sequence was found in a female donor with Graves disease. CDR3 amino acids: CASSQGLEVPPTHYEQYF. DNA for the CDR3: TGTGCCAGCAGCCAAGGATTGGAGGTCCCTCCGACTCATTACGAGCAGTACTTC.